The entry below gives a single T cell receptor (beta chain) sequence along with its context. Sequenced by immunoSEQ multiplex PCR; TCRdb stores in-frame clones only, minus some. The sample has tens of thousands of clones, 70% to 85% seen once. The CDR3 covers 16 residues. Per the germline V gene, CDR1 is MNHEY and CDR2 is SMNVEV (reference sequence). V lost 4 bases and J lost 0, with 16 bases in between. This record belongs to a study of OX40 agonist ivuxolimab in advanced cancers. Looking at the study overall: The dose of intravenous ivuxolimab that patients received every 2 weeks ranged from 0.01 to 10 mg/kg.

The sample here was CD4+ or CD8+ T cells sorted from blood, taken in a trial of the OX40 agonist ivuxolimab. The receptor was isolated from an adult with an advanced solid tumor such as melanoma, head and neck, liver or kidney cancer. The chain joins TRBV27 to TRBJ2-7; possibly TRBD2 for D (6 bases). CDR3 loop: CASSSLPLGGSYEQYF. CDR3 DNA sequence: TGTGCCAGCAGTTCCCTACCCCTGGGGGGCTCCTACGAGCAGTACTTC.